This note documents a single T cell receptor (beta chain) sequence. Method: immunoSEQ multiplex PCR; TCRdb's copy keeps in-frame clones and lacks some. This sample carries 250,000 to 350,000 clones, about 90% of them seen once, and the ten largest clones take roughly 2.3%. These data come from a study of blood T cell repertoires in COVID-19. Across the study: The United States, Italy and Spain were the sources of the acute and convalescent COVID-19 samples. Sources were T cells, B-cell-depleted T cells, or PBMCs; the material itself was cDNA or gDNA.

The V end lost 5 bases, the J end lost 5 bases, and 16 bases lay between the germline ends. Looked up from germline, CDR1 is SEHNR and CDR2 is FQNEAQ (reference sequence). This CDR3 is built from 15 residues. V and J are TRBV7-9 and TRBJ1-5, with D unclear. The sequence was collected from a young man with active or convalescent COVID-19. Sequenced material: peripheral blood. Here the CDR3 reads CASSLSEGEYQPQHF. CDR3 bases: TGTGCCAGCAGCCTATCGGAGGGAGAATATCAGCCCCAGCATTTT.